This TCR beta chain was recorded in a study of cytomegalovirus exposure and HLA in healthy donors. Broader study findings: Earlier findings revealed that most TCR beta V segments proved productive either about 87% or about 30% of the time. As a later analysis showed, a missense DCLRE1C variant was linked to trimming of TCR beta V- and J-genes. Later on, an analysis showed TCR association rates differing by HLA locus, with DRB1 the most and HLA-C the fewest. Researchers reported in a later analysis that common viral pathogens appeared linked to several top clusters.

This clone was seen only once. No antigen is known for it. The PCR contained 60 Vbeta and 13 Jbeta primers. Clones were sequenced by immunoSEQ multiplex PCR, and TCRdb holds only the in-frame ones, with some missing. The top ten clones hold roughly 0.5% of a sample with about 180,000 clones, 82% of them seen once. Germline assignment: CDR1 SGHRS and CDR2 YFSETQ. CDR3 length: 13 residues. V lost 7 bases, J lost 4 bases, and 14 bases lay in between. This TCR came from a woman aged 45-65 years in good health and CMV-seronegative. Sequencing was done on a sample of PBMCs. The chain combines TRBV5-1 with TRBJ1-1; D unresolved. CDR3 sequence: CASAIVLGTEAFF. Here the CDR3 DNA reads TGCGCCAGCGCGATTGTACTAGGCACTGAAGCTTTCTTT.